This T cell receptor (beta chain) is from a study of blood T cell repertoires in COVID-19. About the research overall: Sources were T cells, B-cell-depleted T cells, or PBMCs; the material itself was cDNA or gDNA.

This clone was recorded only once. Someone with COVID-19 had been met by exposed participants within 2 weeks before study entry. Original analysis: Amplification with reference gene primers provided the estimates of nucleated cell counts. Using immunoSEQ multiplex PCR, the repertoire was profiled, and TCRdb retains in-frame clones only, with some absent. V and J calls and clone size are given by that table; D and trimming were obtained from the DNA. The sample lists a few hundred thousand clones; more than 70% were seen once. The TCR sequence derives from a woman aged 18-30 years who had been exposed to COVID-19. Sequenced material: PBMCs or T cells enriched from blood (not recorded which).

In DNA form, the CDR3 reads TGTGCCAGCAGCGTAGATGTAGCGGGAAAAGAGACCCAGTACTTC. This codes for CASSVDVAGKETQYF. The V call is TRBV9, the J call TRBJ2-5; 8 bases map to TRBD2. V gave up 0 bases and J gave up 3 bases; unmatched junction bases: 4. This CDR3 contains 15 residues. From germline, CDR1 is SGDLS and CDR2 YYNGEE.